The T cell receptor beta chain under discussion was sequenced for a study of OX40 agonist ivuxolimab in advanced cancers. Study-level points and caveats: Clonal expansion by week 6 occurred in CD4+ and CD8+ blood T cells (at 0.1 to 3.0 mg/kg).

The V segment lost 1 base and the J segment 4 bases; nucleotides outside the gene matches: 3. The CDR3 sequence is 15 residues long. Germline CDR1 is SEHNR and CDR2 is FQNEAQ (reference sequence). The sample holds a few counts of this clone. Antigen unknown. Sequencing was performed with immunoSEQ multiplex PCR; in TCRdb, only in-frame clones are kept and a portion is missing. The sample carries around 97,000 clones, roughly four fifths recorded once. On cycle 4 day 1 and cycle 7 day 1, as well as at baseline, blood was sampled. This TCR came from an adult with an advanced solid tumor such as melanoma, head and neck, liver or kidney cancer. The chain is built from TRBV7-9 and TRBJ2-3, with 9 bases fitting TRBD2. The material was CD4+ or CD8+ T cells sorted from blood, obtained in a trial of the OX40 agonist ivuxolimab. The CDR3 spells CASSLGGRAPDTQYF. Written as DNA, the CDR3 is TGTGCCAGCAGCTTAGGCGGGAGGGCCCCAGATACGCAGTATTTT.